A single sample gave rise to the 22 T cell receptor beta chains below, sequenced in a study of T cells in Graves' hyperthyroidism and ophthalmopathy. TCR beta CDR3 sequences were amplified from RNA transcripts. The TCR CDR3 first-round RT-PCR relied on the HTBI primer set. In TCRdb, the multiplex PCR reads were re-called with MiXCR into one record per CDR3 protein. This table holds fewer than 650,000 distinct CDR3 sequences, about 15% found once. The sequencing sample was made of blood. These receptors came from a woman aged 40 to 50 with Graves' ophthalmopathy.

This clonotype was detected ten times or more. The rearrangement links TRBV27 to TRBJ1-5; weak D call: TRBD1 (6 bases). The CDR3 is made up of 14 amino acids. Trimming left V 4 bases short and J 7 bases short, with 14 bases between. Germline-derived CDR1 and CDR2 are MNHEY and SMNVEV (reference sequence). The CDR3 here is CASSSQGFGQPQHF. Here the CDR3 DNA reads TGTGCCAGCAGTTCACAGGGTTTTGGGCAGCCCCAGCATTTT.

This clonotype was observed a few times. This chain connects TRBV11-2 to TRBJ2-7, with D possibly being TRBD2 (6 bases). CDR1 and CDR2 (germline): SGHAT, FQNNGV. The CDR3 has 16 amino acids. V was cut by 1 base and J by 5 bases, with 18 bases left in between. CDR3 residues: CASSLGTGVRLDEQYF. CDR3 in DNA: TGTGCCAGCAGCTTAGGTACGGGGGTCAGGTTGGACGAGCAGTACTTC.

This clonotype was observed at least ten times. The chain links TRBV12-3 or TRBV12-4 to TRBJ1-5, with TRBD1 matching over 7 bases. This CDR3 region has 15 residues. V trimming: 3 bases; J trimming: 4 bases; junction bases outside the gene matches: 6. The CDR3 sequence: CASSFWAGGNQPQHF. CDR3 nucleotides: TGTGCCAGCAGTTTCTGGGCAGGGGGTAATCAGCCCCAGCATTTT.

The chain couples TRBV12-3 or TRBV12-4 to TRBJ1-1; no reliable D call. V lost 5 bases, J lost 8 bases, and 9 bases lay in between. The CDR3 spans 11 residues. This CDR3 is CASSAGREAFF. The CDR3 DNA reads TGTGCCAGCAGTGCGGGTAGGGAAGCTTTCTTT.

V usage is TRBV6-1 and J usage is TRBJ1-5; D is unresolved. Trimming removed 1 base from V and 5 bases from J, with 15 bases in between. The CDR3 is 16 amino acids. Per germline, CDR1 MNHNS and CDR2 SASEGT. CDR3 DNA: TGTGCCAGCAGTGAAGAATGGTTTAGCCCCGATCAGCCCCAGCATTTT. It is translated as CASSEEWFSPDQPQHF.

Ten or more counts support this clonotype. The rearrangement links TRBV10-2 to TRBJ2-7, with 7 bases that match TRBD2. This CDR3 comprises 12 residues. CDR1 and CDR2 (germline): WSHSY, SAAADI. J was trimmed by 3 bases and V by 6 bases; bases with no gene match: 2. The CDR3 nucleotides are TGCGCCAGCAGGGAGCGGGACTACGAGCAGTACTTC. Its translation is CASRERDYEQYF.

This clonotype appeared a few times. The chain uses TRBV18 and TRBJ2-2; no clear D. This CDR3 is 15 amino acids long. V dropped 2 bases and J dropped 5 bases, with 12 bases sitting between them. Germline V gives CDR1 KGHSH, CDR2 LQKENI. CDR3 nucleotides: TGTGCCAGCTCACCATTGGGCAGTGATACCGGGGAGCTGTTTTTT. Protein product: CASSPLGSDTGELFF.

The chain recombines TRBV18 with TRBJ2-5; TRBD2 is a possible D gene (5 bases). Germline loops: CDR1 KGHSH, CDR2 LQKENI. The CDR3 runs 15 residues. Trimming stripped 4 bases from V and 1 base from J, with 13 bases between. CDR3 residues: CASSRNSGSQETQYF. The CDR3 DNA reads as TGTGCCAGCTCACGAAATAGTGGGAGCCAAGAGACCCAGTACTTC.

This clonotype was detected a few times. This chain joins TRBV20-1 and TRBJ1-1, with 10 bases identical to TRBD1. The junction had 3 bases not matched to a gene; V was cut back by 4 bases and J by 1 base. Per germline, CDR1 DFQATT and CDR2 SNEGSKA (reference sequence). This CDR3 spans 14 amino acids. CDR3 loop: CSATGQGKNTEAFF. CDR3 bases: TGCAGTGCTACGGGACAGGGGAAGAACACTGAAGCTTTCTTT.

At least ten counts were recorded for this clonotype. V usage is TRBV29-1 and J usage is TRBJ2-7; TRBD2 aligns across 9 bases. Germline CDR1 SQVTM, CDR2 ANQGSEA. After removal of 6 bases from V and 3 bases from J, the junction contained 6 bases not matched to a gene. The CDR3 loop spans 13 amino acids. CDR3 nucleotides: TGCAGCGTAAATATAGCGGGAGTCTACGAGCAGTACTTC. Protein sequence: CSVNIAGVYEQYF.

There are many counts of this clonotype. The chain combines TRBV28 with TRBJ1-2, with 7 bases aligning to TRBD1. The CDR3 runs 15 residues. Germline CDR1 MDHEN, CDR2 SYDVKM. The J segment lost 6 bases and the V segment lost 3 bases, leaving 10 bases of the junction unmatched. This chain's CDR3 is CASSLAQGGRNGYTF. In nucleotides, the CDR3 is TGTGCCAGCAGTTTGGCTCAGGGGGGTAGAAATGGCTACACCTTC.

This clonotype was recorded many times. V usage is TRBV7-8 and J usage is TRBJ1-1, with TRBD1 matching over 7 bases. This CDR3 has 13 residues. Trimming removed 5 bases from V and 6 bases from J; junction bases left unmatched: 6. Germline CDR1 and CDR2: SGHVS and FQNEAQ. CDR3 in amino acids: CASSRDRVAEAFF. The CDR3 region has the DNA TGTGCCAGCAGCAGAGACAGGGTCGCTGAAGCTTTCTTT.

This clonotype was picked up many times. This rearrangement joins TRBV10-3 to TRBJ1-1; D remains ambiguous. V shed 5 bases and J shed 1 base, with 8 bases lying between them. CDR3 length equals 13 residues. Germline CDR1 ENHRY, CDR2 SYGVKD. The CDR3 region has the DNA TGTGCCATCAGTAGAGGGTCGAACACTGAAGCTTTCTTT. Protein sequence: CAISRGSNTEAFF.

This clonotype was seen ten or more times. The rearrangement uses TRBV29-1 and TRBJ1-3; D is uncertain. Germline lookup yields CDR1 SQVTM and CDR2 ANQGSEA. V was shortened by 2 bases and J by 1 base, with 3 bases between the two germline ends. This CDR3 has 12 amino acids. CDR3 DNA sequence: TGCAGCGTTGAACGGTCTGGAAACACCATATATTTT. It codes for CSVERSGNTIYF.

The chain is built from TRBV13 and TRBJ2-3; TRBD2 might be the D (6 bases). The CDR3 has 14 amino acids. Germline V gives CDR1 PRHDT, CDR2 FYEKMQ (reference sequence). V was shortened by 5 bases and J by 6 bases, with 15 bases between the two germline ends. Written as DNA, the CDR3 is TGTGCCAGCAGCGCCTCGGAGGGCCCCGATACGCAGTATTTT. It encodes CASSASEGPDTQYF.

This clonotype was observed many times. The rearrangement uses TRBV30 and TRBJ1-5; tentatively, D is TRBD1 (5 bases). The CDR3 sequence is 13 residues long. With 1 base removed from V and 6 bases from J, the gap between germline ends came to 10 bases. CDR1 is GTSNPN, CDR2 SVGIG, per germline (reference sequence). Here the CDR3 DNA reads TGTGCCTGGAGTGAAGGGGCCCCTCAGCCCCAGCATTTT. It is translated as CAWSEGAPQPQHF.

The sample holds many counts of this clonotype. CDR3 amino acids: CASEDRGRLNYGELFF. In nucleotides, the CDR3 is TGTGCCAGCGAGGACAGGGGGCGCCTCAATTACGGGGAGCTGTTTTTT. The genes are TRBV12-3 or TRBV12-4 and TRBJ2-2, with 11 positions matching TRBD1. The junction had 12 bases not matched to a gene; V was cut back by 8 bases and J by 7 bases. This CDR3 region has 16 residues.

The table lists this clonotype with a few counts. A much larger clone lies a single base off, so this may be a read error. No conserved phenylalanine or tryptophan ends this CDR3, so it is likely a read error. The chain is built from TRBV7-3 and TRBJ2-5; D possibly corresponds to TRBD1 (6 bases). Looked up from germline, CDR1 is SGHTA and CDR2 is FQGTGA. This CDR3 is built from 16 residues. The germline V and J ends were trimmed by 5 bases and 5 bases, with 21 bases remaining between them. The CDR3 region is CASSPLPQGFGETQYL. The CDR3 nucleotides are TGTGCCAGCAGCCCCCTTCCCCAGGGGTTCGGGGAGACCCAGTACCTC.

The V and J genes are TRBV12-3 or TRBV12-4 and TRBJ2-7; D possibly corresponds to TRBD1 (7 bases). The CDR3 runs to 16 residues. V was clipped by 6 bases and J by 0 bases, with 18 bases between them. In DNA, the CDR3 is TGTGCCAGCAGCTCGCAGGGGGAGGTACCCTCCTACGAGCAGTACTTC. It yields the protein CASSSQGEVPSYEQYF.

This clonotype has more than one count but fewer than ten. The genes are TRBV24-1 and TRBJ2-4; the D gene is possibly TRBD2 (6 bases). Trimming took 2 bases from V and 4 from J, leaving 11 bases between them. The CDR3 consists of 15 residues. Germline CDR1 KGHDR, CDR2 SFDVKD. In DNA form, the CDR3 reads TGTGCCACCAGTGATTCGCGGGGTGATAAAAACATTCAGTACTTC. Its protein product is CATSDSRGDKNIQYF.

This clonotype appeared many times. The chain couples TRBV19 to TRBJ2-5; 7 bases agree with TRBD2. The CDR3 extends over 14 amino acids. Germline V gives CDR1 LNHDA, CDR2 SQIVND (reference sequence). With V trimmed by 4 bases and J by 5 bases, 7 bases remained unmatched. CDR3 sequence (DNA): TGTGCCAGTAGTACTACAATACTAGCGGAGACCCAGTACTTC. Encoded protein: CASSTTILAETQYF.

The genes are TRBV3-1 and TRBJ2-2; D ambiguous. The CDR3 is 14 residues long. V dropped 0 bases and J dropped 6 bases, with 8 bases sitting between them. CDR1 is LGHDT, CDR2 YNNKEL, per germline (reference sequence). CDR3 amino acids: CASSQDQVAGELFF. CDR3 coding DNA: TGTGCCAGCAGCCAAGATCAAGTCGCCGGGGAGCTGTTTTTT.